The source of this TCR beta chain is a study of shared clonotypes between healthy human individuals. Study-wide results and limits: Between a few donors, naive CD4 clonotypes were shared at a level of about 5.3%.

The CDR3 runs to 13 residues. Trimming left V 10 bases short and J 4 bases short, with 15 bases between. Germline-derived CDR1 and CDR2 are PRHDT and FYEKMQ (reference sequence). For every subset, genomic DNA was evenly distributed across several immunoSEQ plates. Only in-frame clones appear in the TCRdb table, and some are missing; sequencing was by immunoSEQ multiplex PCR. The table includes about 2 million clones, approximately 94% detected once. Positively selected for CCR7, the CD45RO-negative cells used as naive CD8 cells excluded terminally differentiated effector memory CD45RA+ cells. The healthy adult donors were HIV-negative and reported no recent acute infections or vaccinations. All the donors were Caucasian adults who lived in Nashville, Tennessee. A remark on this clone: The target antigen is unknown.

The source is a man aged 18 to 30 in good health. Sequenced: naive CD8+ T cells sorted from blood. The chain recombines TRBV13 with TRBJ2-3, with D perhaps matching TRBD2 (6 bases). CDR3 sequence reads: CATERLGADTQYF. The CDR3 DNA reads TGTGCCACAGAGAGACTAGGGGCAGATACGCAGTATTTT.